Presented here are 21 T cell receptor beta chains from one specimen sequenced in a study of T cells after yellow fever vaccination. TCRdb itself ran the 5' RACE reads through MiXCR, one entry per CDR3 protein. The data hold about 350,000 distinct CDR3 sequences, with around a tenth observed a single time. The material was PBMCs, obtained on the day of the first yellow fever vaccination. These receptors came from a man aged 18 to 29 who received the YFV17D yellow fever vaccine.

This rearrangement joins TRBV28 to TRBJ1-6; D uncertain. The CDR3 contains 13 residues. Per germline, CDR1 MDHEN and CDR2 SYDVKM. V lost 0 bases and J 9 bases, leaving 6 bases between the germline ends. CDR3 in amino acids: CASSLWAGSPLHF. The CDR3 DNA reads as TGTGCCAGCAGTTTATGGGCGGGTTCACCCCTCCACTTT.

The chain's CDR3 is CASSWGQGQGTDTQYF. CDR3 sequence (DNA): TGTGCCAGCAGCTGGGGACAGGGTCAGGGCACAGATACGCAGTATTTT. The V call is TRBV5-6, the J call TRBJ2-3; TRBD1 matches at 9 bases. Germline V gene lookup returns CDR1 SGHDT and CDR2 YYEEEE. J lost 1 base, V lost 3 bases, and 6 bases had no gene match. The CDR3 extends over 16 amino acids.

There are a few counts of this clonotype. This chain uses TRBV5-1 with TRBJ2-3; a weak D match, TRBD2 (5 bases). Germline loops: CDR1 SGHRS, CDR2 YFSETQ. CDR3 size: 16 residues. The ends were cut back, 1 base at V and 0 bases at J, with 12 bases in the middle. CDR3 sequence reads: CASSLRTSPSTDTQYF. The CDR3 region has the DNA TGCGCCAGCAGCTTGCGGACTTCTCCTAGCACAGATACGCAGTATTTT.

The V call is TRBV14, the J call TRBJ2-5; D not certain. The CDR3 is made up of 13 amino acids. Between the trimmed V and J ends, which lost 0 bases and 7 bases, there was a span of 9 bases. Germline V CDR1 and CDR2: SGHDN, FVKESK. CDR3 coding DNA: TGTGCCAGCAGCCAAGACATCGGTGGGACCCAGTACTTC. Translation: CASSQDIGGTQYF.

J is TRBJ1-2 and V is TRBV19; 12 bases agree with TRBD1. The CDR3 is 16 residues long. In germline, CDR1 is LNHDA, CDR2 SQIVND (reference sequence). Trimming removed 6 bases from V and 8 bases from J; junction bases left unmatched: 13. As DNA, the CDR3 is TGTGCCAGTAGCCACCGGGGGACAGGGGGCATGGAAGGCTACACCTTC. Amino acids: CASSHRGTGGMEGYTF.

This rearrangement joins TRBV10-3 to TRBJ2-2; 13 bases line up with TRBD2. With V trimmed by 7 bases and J by 2 bases, 7 bases remained unmatched. The germline V gene has CDR1 ENHRY and CDR2 SYGVKD. The CDR3 runs 17 residues. The CDR3: CAIKRGLAGPNTGELFF. The CDR3 DNA reads TGTGCCATCAAGAGGGGACTAGCGGGACCCAACACCGGGGAGCTGTTTTTT.

This clonotype occurred a few times. CDR3 region: CASSQEGETYEQYF. The CDR3 coding sequence is TGTGCCAGCAGCCAAGAAGGGGAAACCTACGAGCAGTACTTC. The chain joins TRBV3-1 to TRBJ2-7; a weak D match, TRBD1 (5 bases). The germline CDR1 and CDR2 sequences are LGHDT and YNNKEL (reference sequence). Between the trimmed V and J ends, which lost 0 bases and 2 bases, there was a span of 8 bases. This CDR3 is 14 amino acids long.

The sample holds a few counts of this clonotype. The gene calls are TRBV6-1 and TRBJ2-3, with 7 bases identical to TRBD1. CDR3 length: 14 residues. The junction had 8 bases not matched to a gene; V was cut back by 9 bases and J by 2 bases. The V gene's germline CDR1 is MNHNS and CDR2 SASEGT. This CDR3 is CASRQGFITDTQYF. The CDR3 region has the DNA TGTGCCAGTCGACAGGGATTCATCACAGATACGCAGTATTTT.

This clonotype occurred a few times. The V gene is TRBV6-5, the J gene TRBJ2-7; D is perhaps TRBD1 (6 bases). CDR3 length equals 18 residues. V dropped 0 bases and J dropped 1 base, with 19 bases sitting between them. The germline CDR1 and CDR2 sequences are MNHEY and SVGAGI. The CDR3 sequence: CASSYSRGNRVGSYEQYF. The CDR3 nucleotides are TGTGCCAGCAGTTACTCGAGGGGGAACAGAGTAGGGTCCTACGAGCAGTACTTC.

The J gene is TRBJ1-1, the V gene TRBV6-5; 9 bases map to TRBD1. The ends lost 3 bases at V and 3 bases at J; junction bases unmatched: 8. The germline gives CDR1 MNHEY, CDR2 SVGAGI. The CDR3 totals 16 residues. The CDR3 DNA reads TGTGCCAGCAGTTATTCCGCCCGGACAGGGGACACTGAAGCTTTCTTT. Its translation is CASSYSARTGDTEAFF.

This clonotype appeared a few times. The chain recombines TRBV12-3 or TRBV12-4 with TRBJ1-2; maybe TRBD1 (6 bases). CDR3 size: 14 residues. The V end lost 0 bases, the J end lost 7 bases, and 12 bases lay between the germline ends. CDR3 protein: CASSLAPGAGGYTF. In DNA, the CDR3 is TGTGCCAGCAGTTTAGCCCCAGGGGCAGGTGGCTACACCTTC.

This clonotype was recorded many times. The rearrangement uses TRBV7-2 and TRBJ2-2; weak D call: TRBD2 (6 bases). V was trimmed by 2 bases and J by 5 bases, leaving 12 bases between them. The germline V gene has CDR1 SGHTA and CDR2 FQGNSA. This CDR3 has 15 amino acids. The CDR3 coding sequence is TGTGCCAGCAGCTTAAGCGGGCACGCTACCGGGGAGCTGTTTTTT. Translated, it gives CASSLSGHATGELFF.

The rearrangement joins TRBV4-1 to TRBJ1-5, with D possibly being TRBD1 (5 bases). Between the trimmed V and J ends, which lost 0 bases and 11 bases, there was a span of 17 bases. The CDR3 covers 15 residues. Looked up from germline, CDR1 is MGHRA and CDR2 is YSYEKL. CDR3 DNA: TGCGCCAGCAGCCAAGACCAGGGACGGGTAGGATCCCAGCATTTT. Residues: CASSQDQGRVGSQHF.

The rearrangement links TRBV6-2 or TRBV6-3 to TRBJ1-6; D gene ambiguous. V gave up 3 bases and J gave up 10 bases, with 10 bases separating them. The CDR3 contains 13 residues. Germline loops: CDR1 MNHEY, CDR2 SVGEGT. CDR3 sequence: CASSYVSNSPLHF. CDR3 coding DNA: TGTGCCAGCAGTTATGTCTCCAACTCACCCCTCCACTTT.

The rearrangement joins TRBV4-3 to TRBJ2-3; D may be TRBD2 (6 bases). The CDR3 has 13 amino acids. CDR1 LGHNA and CDR2 YSLEER come from the germline V gene. V was pared by 0 bases and J by 10 bases, with 11 bases between. CDR3 residues: CASSQERPGAQYF. CDR3 in DNA: TGCGCCAGCAGCCAAGAGAGACCGGGGGCGCAGTATTTT.

V is TRBV18 and J is TRBJ2-1, with 7 positions matching TRBD1. V trimming: 8 bases; J trimming: 3 bases; junction bases outside the gene matches: 13. Per germline, CDR1 KGHSH and CDR2 LQKENI. The CDR3 has 16 residues. As DNA, the CDR3 is TGTGCCAGCGCTCCGACAGGGAAAATTAACTACAATGAGCAGTTCTTC. Amino acids: CASAPTGKINYNEQFF. The entire variable domain, with the rest obtained from reference TRBV18 and TRBJ2-1, is as follows: NAGVMQNPRHLVRRRGQEARLRCSPMKGHSHVYWYRQLPEEGLKFMVYLQKENIIDESGMPKERFSAEFPKEGPSILRIQQVVRGDSAAYFCASAPTGKINYNEQFFGPGTRLTVL.

This clonotype was found many times. J is TRBJ2-1 and V is TRBV13, with 8 bases lining up with TRBD1. Germline CDR1 PRHDT, CDR2 FYEKMQ (reference sequence). This CDR3 region has 15 residues. With 4 bases clipped from V and 6 bases from J, the junction kept 8 bases outside the gene matches. The CDR3 nucleotides are TGTGCCAGCAGCTCTCAGGGGGCGCGGGGCAATGAGCAGTTCTTC. Translated, it gives CASSSQGARGNEQFF.

This clonotype was seen a few times. The chain uses TRBV5-1 and TRBJ1-1, with D hard to call. The CDR3 covers 13 residues. Trimming took off 0 bases at V and 5 bases at J, with 8 bases between the two ends. Per the germline V gene, CDR1 is SGHRS and CDR2 is YFSETQ. The CDR3 sequence: CASSLAERTEAFF. CDR3 nucleotides: TGCGCCAGCAGCTTGGCAGAGCGGACTGAAGCTTTCTTT. Based on the CDR3 plus reference TRBV5-1 and TRBJ1-1, the full variable domain is KAGVTQTPRYLIKTRGQQVTLSCSPISGHRSVSWYQQTPGQGLQFLFEYFSETQRNKGNFPGRFSGRQFSNSRSEMNVSTLELGDSALYLCASSLAERTEAFFGQGTRLTVV.

This clonotype was seen only a few times. The CDR3 region is CASRTVNTGELFF. As DNA, the CDR3 is TGTGCCAGCAGGACAGTGAACACCGGGGAGCTGTTTTTT. The V call is TRBV6-1, the J call TRBJ2-2, with D possibly being TRBD1 (5 bases). Between the trimmed V and J ends, which lost 6 bases and 1 base, there was a span of 6 bases. CDR3 length equals 13 residues. CDR1 and CDR2 (germline): MNHNS, SASEGT.

The chain links TRBV6-2 or TRBV6-3 to TRBJ1-1; D not resolved. The length of the CDR3 is 11 residues. Germline assignment: CDR1 MNHEY and CDR2 SVGEGT. V lost 10 bases to trimming and J lost 4 bases, with 10 bases between them. The CDR3 DNA reads as TGTGCCACCCTGAGTGTCACTGAAGCTTTCTTT. Translated: CATLSVTEAFF.

This clonotype was seen a handful of times. The chain recombines TRBV5-1 with TRBJ2-5; D remains unclear. The V and J ends lost 4 bases and 9 bases respectively, with 16 bases between them. The CDR3 totals 13 residues. CDR1 is SGHRS, CDR2 YFSETQ, per germline. Written as DNA, the CDR3 is TGCGCCAGCAGCCCGGGCTGGGAAGTCGCCCAGTACTTC. Protein product: CASSPGWEVAQYF.